Following are 8 T cell receptor beta chains from one sample sequenced in a study of blood T cells in healthy people across ages. A sample-barcoded 5' primer and a J-beta primer mix were used in a second PCR of about 6 to 12 cycles. TCRdb re-derived calls from the 5' RACE reads in MiXCR, one entry per CDR3 protein. Of some 890,000 distinct CDR3 sequences in the sample, 25% to 35% were seen once. This sample was shared with a second study, whose subject was T cells of mothers and their children.

The material sequenced was blood. Source of these receptors: a woman between 40 and 50 years old in good health.

This clonotype has a count of ten or more. The chain links TRBV4-2 to TRBJ1-2; D is uncertain. Trimming shortened V by 0 bases and J by 4 bases, and 3 bases separated the two germline ends. This CDR3 is built from 12 residues. Germline-derived CDR1 and CDR2 are LGHNA and YNFKEQ. The CDR3 reads CASSQDPYGYTF. The CDR3 region has the DNA TGTGCCAGCAGCCAAGACCCCTATGGCTACACCTTC.

This chain links TRBV30 with TRBJ1-1, with D perhaps TRBD1 (6 bases). V lost 5 bases and J lost 0, with 13 bases in between. Germline V CDR1 and CDR2: GTSNPN, SVGIG (reference sequence). The CDR3 is 14 amino acids. CDR3 DNA: TGTGCCTGGGCAGAACAGGGAATGAACACTGAAGCTTTCTTT. Translation gives CAWAEQGMNTEAFF.

This clonotype occurred many times. The chain employs TRBV4-2 and TRBJ2-6; the D is unclear. Trimming cost V 5 bases and J 3 bases, with 14 bases left between them. This CDR3 has 16 residues. Germline lookup yields CDR1 LGHNA and CDR2 YNFKEQ. Here the CDR3 DNA reads TGTGCCAGCAGCTACCTTGGTTGGAGTGGGGCCAACGTCCTGACTTTC. Translation: CASSYLGWSGANVLTF.

This clonotype appeared a few times. The CDR3 nucleotides are TGTGCCAGCAGGGAACCGTTACCCCCGAACACTGAAGCTTTCTTT. Its translation: CASREPLPPNTEAFF. This rearrangement joins TRBV6-5 to TRBJ1-1; D unclear. Trimming took 6 bases from V and 1 from J, leaving 15 bases between them. The CDR3 is 15 residues long. Germline loops: CDR1 MNHEY, CDR2 SVGAGI.

The table lists this clonotype with a few counts. At one end, the junction sequence differs from germline, possibly due to a read error. The rearrangement joins TRBV28 to TRBJ1-6; D unclear. CDR1 is MDHEN, CDR2 SYDVKM, per germline. CDR3 size: 14 residues. As DNA, the CDR3 is TGTGCCGGCAGTTCCGGGAGTCCTGATTCACCCCTCCACTTT. The encoded protein is CAGSSGSPDSPLHF.

This clonotype occurred a few times. Being one base from a much bigger clone, this may be a read error. V usage is TRBV6-5 and J usage is TRBJ2-1; no definite D call. TRBJ2-7 matches the DNA end more closely, so the J call is doubtful. This CDR3 has 14 amino acids. Germline assignment: CDR1 MNHEY and CDR2 SVGAGI. CDR3: CASSYGVSYNEQYF. CDR3 in DNA: TGTGCCAGCAGTTACGGTGTTTCCTACAATGAGCAGTACTTC.

This clonotype was counted many times. V usage is TRBV7-9 and J usage is TRBJ2-1, with 9 bases fitting TRBD2. Germline CDR1 is SEHNR and CDR2 is FQNEAQ (reference sequence). The V segment lost 4 bases and the J segment 5 bases; nucleotides outside the gene matches: 12. This CDR3 comprises 17 residues. The CDR3 DNA is TGTGCCAGCAGCTCCTCCGGCGGGGGGGCTTACAACAATGAGCAGTTCTTC. Its translation: CASSSSGGGAYNNEQFF.

V and J are TRBV7-9 and TRBJ1-1; no reliable D call. The V gene's germline CDR1 is SEHNR and CDR2 FQNEAQ (reference sequence). The V and J ends lost 7 bases and 1 base respectively, with 13 bases between them. The CDR3 totals 14 residues. CDR3 loop: CASTELAGNTEAFF. The CDR3 DNA reads as TGTGCCAGCACCGAACTAGCGGGGAACACTGAAGCTTTCTTT.